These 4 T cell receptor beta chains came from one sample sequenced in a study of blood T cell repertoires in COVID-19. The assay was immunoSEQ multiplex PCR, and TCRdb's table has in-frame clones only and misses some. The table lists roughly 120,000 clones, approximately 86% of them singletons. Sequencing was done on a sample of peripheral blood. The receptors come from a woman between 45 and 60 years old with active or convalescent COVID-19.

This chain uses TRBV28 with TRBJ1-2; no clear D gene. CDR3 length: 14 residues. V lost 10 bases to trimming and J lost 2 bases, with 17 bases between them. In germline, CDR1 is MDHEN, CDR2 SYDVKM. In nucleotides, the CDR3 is TGTGCCACCCAACCGACACGAATCAACTATGGCTACACCTTC. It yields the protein CATQPTRINYGYTF.

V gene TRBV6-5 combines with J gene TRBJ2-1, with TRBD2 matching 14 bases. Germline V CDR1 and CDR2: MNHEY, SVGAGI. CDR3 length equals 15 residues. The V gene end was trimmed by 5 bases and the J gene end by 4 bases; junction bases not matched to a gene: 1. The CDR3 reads CASSRTSGRYNEQFF. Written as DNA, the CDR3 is TGTGCCAGCAGTCGGACTAGCGGGAGGTACAATGAGCAGTTCTTC.

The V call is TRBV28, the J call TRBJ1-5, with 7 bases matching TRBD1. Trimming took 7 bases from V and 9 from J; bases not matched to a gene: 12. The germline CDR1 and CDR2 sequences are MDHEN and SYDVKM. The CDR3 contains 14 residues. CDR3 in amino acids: CASTPGGGFRPQHF. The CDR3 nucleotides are TGTGCCAGCACTCCAGGGGGAGGCTTTAGGCCCCAGCATTTT. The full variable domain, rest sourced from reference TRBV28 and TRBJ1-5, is DVKVTQSSRYLVKRTGEKVFLECVQDMDHENMFWYRQDPGLGLRLIYFSYDVKMKEKGDIPEGYSVSREKKERFSLILESASTNQTSMYLCASTPGGGFRPQHFGDGTRLSIL.

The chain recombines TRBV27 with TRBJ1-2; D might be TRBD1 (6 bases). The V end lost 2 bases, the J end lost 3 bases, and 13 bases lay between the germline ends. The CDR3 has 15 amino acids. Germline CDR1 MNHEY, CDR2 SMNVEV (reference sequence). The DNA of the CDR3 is TGTGCCAGCAGTTTACGCGCGGACAGCCACTATGGCTACACCTTC. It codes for CASSLRADSHYGYTF.